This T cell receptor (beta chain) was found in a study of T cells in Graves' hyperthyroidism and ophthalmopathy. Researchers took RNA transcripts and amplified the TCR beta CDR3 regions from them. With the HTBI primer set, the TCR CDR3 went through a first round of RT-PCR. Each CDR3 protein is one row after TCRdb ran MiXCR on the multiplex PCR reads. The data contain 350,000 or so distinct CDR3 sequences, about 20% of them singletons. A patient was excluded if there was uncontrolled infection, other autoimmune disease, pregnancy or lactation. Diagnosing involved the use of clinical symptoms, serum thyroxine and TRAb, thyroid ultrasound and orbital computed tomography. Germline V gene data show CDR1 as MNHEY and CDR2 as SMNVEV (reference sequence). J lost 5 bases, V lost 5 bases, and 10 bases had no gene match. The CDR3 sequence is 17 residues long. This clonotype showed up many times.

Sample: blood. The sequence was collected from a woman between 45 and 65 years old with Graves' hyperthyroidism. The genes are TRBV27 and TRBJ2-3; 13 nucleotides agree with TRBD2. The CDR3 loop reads CASSGRTSGSRLDTQYF. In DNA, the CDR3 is TGTGCCAGCAGTGGCAGGACTAGCGGGAGTAGGTTAGATACGCAGTATTTT.